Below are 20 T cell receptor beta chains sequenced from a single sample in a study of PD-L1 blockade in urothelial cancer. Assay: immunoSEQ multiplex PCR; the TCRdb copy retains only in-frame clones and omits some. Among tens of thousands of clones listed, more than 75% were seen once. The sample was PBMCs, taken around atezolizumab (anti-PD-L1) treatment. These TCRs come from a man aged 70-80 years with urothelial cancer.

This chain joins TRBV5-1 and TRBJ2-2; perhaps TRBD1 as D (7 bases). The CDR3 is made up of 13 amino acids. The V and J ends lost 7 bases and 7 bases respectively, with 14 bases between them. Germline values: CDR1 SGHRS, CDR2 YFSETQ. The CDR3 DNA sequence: TGCGCCAGCGGGAACCAGGGGGGCGGGGAGCTGTTTTTT. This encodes CASGNQGGGELFF.

CDR3 in DNA: TGTGCCAGCACTTCCGGGACTGGTAACTCCTACGAGCAGTACTTC. Encoded protein: CASTSGTGNSYEQYF. The chain couples TRBV6-1 to TRBJ2-7; tentatively, D is TRBD2 (6 bases). The CDR3 is made up of 15 amino acids. Trimming took 7 bases from V and 0 from J, leaving 16 bases between them. Germline CDR1 MNHNS, CDR2 SASEGT.

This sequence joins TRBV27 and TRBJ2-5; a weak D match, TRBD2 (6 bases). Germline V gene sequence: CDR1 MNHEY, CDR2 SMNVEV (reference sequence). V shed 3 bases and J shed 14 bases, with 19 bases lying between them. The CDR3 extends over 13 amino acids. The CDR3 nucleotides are TGTGCCAGCAGTTTGGGGGGTTCAGGAGTTGTCTACTTC. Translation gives CASSLGGSGVVYF.

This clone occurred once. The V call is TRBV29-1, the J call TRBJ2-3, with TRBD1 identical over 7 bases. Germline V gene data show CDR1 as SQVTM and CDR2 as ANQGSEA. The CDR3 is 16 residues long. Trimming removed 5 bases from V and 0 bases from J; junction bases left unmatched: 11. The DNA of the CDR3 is TGCAGCGTTTCTGCCGGGACAGTAGGAAGCACAGATACGCAGTATTTT. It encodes CSVSAGTVGSTDTQYF.

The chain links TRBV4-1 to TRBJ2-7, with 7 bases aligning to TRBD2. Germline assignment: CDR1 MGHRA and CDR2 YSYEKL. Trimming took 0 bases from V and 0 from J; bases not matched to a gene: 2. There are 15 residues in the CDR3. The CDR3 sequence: CASSQEGGVSYEQYF. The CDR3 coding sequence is TGCGCCAGCAGCCAAGAGGGAGGGGTCTCCTACGAGCAGTACTTC.

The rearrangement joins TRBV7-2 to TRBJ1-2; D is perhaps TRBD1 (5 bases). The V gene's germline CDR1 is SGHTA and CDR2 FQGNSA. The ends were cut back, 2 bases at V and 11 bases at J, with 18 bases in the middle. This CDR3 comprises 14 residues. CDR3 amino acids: CASSLLGLVLRYTF. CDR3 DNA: TGTGCCAGCAGCTTACTGGGGCTTGTCTTGAGGTACACCTTC.

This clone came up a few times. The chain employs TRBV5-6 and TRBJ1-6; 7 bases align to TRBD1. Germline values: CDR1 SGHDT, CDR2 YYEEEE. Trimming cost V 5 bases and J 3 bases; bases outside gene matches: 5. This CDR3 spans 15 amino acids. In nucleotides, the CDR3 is TGTGCCAGCAGAAAACAGGGGAACTATAATTCACCCCTCCACTTT. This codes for CASRKQGNYNSPLHF.

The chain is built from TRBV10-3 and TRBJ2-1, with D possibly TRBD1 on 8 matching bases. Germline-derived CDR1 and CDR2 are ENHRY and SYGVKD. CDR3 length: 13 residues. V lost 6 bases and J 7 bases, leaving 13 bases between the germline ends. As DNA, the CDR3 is TGTGCCATCAGCACACAGGGGGGGAATGAGCAGTTCTTC. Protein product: CAISTQGGNEQFF.

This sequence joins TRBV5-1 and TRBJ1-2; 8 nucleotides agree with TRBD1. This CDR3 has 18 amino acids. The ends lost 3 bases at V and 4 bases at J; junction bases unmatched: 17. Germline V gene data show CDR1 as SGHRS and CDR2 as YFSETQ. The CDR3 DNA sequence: TGCGCCAGCAGCTCCCTTGGGGAACAGGGGGGCCCAATCTATGGCTACACCTTC. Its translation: CASSSLGEQGGPIYGYTF.

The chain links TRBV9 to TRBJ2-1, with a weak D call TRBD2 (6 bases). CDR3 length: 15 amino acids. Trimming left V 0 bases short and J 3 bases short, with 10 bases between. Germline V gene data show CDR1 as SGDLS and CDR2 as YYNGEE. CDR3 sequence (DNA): TGTGCCAGCAGCGTAGAGGGCGGGGTCTACAATGAGCAGTTCTTC. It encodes CASSVEGGVYNEQFF.

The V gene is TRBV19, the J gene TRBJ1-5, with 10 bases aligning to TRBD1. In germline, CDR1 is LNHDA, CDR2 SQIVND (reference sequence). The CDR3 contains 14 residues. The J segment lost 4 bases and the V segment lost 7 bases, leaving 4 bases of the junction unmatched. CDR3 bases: TGTGCCAGTAACGGACAGGGGGGTAATCAGCCCCAGCATTTT. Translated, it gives CASNGQGGNQPQHF.

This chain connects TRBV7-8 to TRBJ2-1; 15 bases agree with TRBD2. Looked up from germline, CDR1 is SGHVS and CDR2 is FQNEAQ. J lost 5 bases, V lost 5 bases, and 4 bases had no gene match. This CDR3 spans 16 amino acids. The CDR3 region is CASSQGLAGGHNEQFF. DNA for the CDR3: TGTGCCAGCAGCCAGGGACTAGCGGGAGGCCACAATGAGCAGTTCTTC.

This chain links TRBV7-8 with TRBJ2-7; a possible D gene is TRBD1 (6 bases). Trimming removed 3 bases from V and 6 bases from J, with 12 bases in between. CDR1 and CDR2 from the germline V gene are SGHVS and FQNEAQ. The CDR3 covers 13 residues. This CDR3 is CASSFSQGTEQYF. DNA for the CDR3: TGTGCCAGCAGCTTTTCCCAGGGGACCGAGCAGTACTTC.

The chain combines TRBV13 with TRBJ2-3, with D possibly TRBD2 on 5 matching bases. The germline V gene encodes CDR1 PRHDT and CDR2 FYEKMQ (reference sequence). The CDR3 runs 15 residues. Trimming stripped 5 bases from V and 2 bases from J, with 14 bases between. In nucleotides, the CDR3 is TGTGCCAGCAGCAAAGGCGGGCCCAACACAGATACGCAGTATTTT. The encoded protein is CASSKGGPNTDTQYF.

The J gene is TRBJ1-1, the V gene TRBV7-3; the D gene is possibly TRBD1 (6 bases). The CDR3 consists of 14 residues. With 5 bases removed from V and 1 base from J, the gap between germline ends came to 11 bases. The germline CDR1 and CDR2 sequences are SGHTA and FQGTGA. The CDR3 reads CASSRSGANTEAFF. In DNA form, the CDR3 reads TGTGCCAGCAGCCGATCAGGGGCGAACACTGAAGCTTTCTTT.

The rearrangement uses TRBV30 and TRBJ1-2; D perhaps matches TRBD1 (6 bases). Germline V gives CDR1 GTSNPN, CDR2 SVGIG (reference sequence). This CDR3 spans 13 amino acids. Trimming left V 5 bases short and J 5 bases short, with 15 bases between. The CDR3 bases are TGTGCCTGGTTCGGGGGGCAGGGGTATGGCTACACCTTC. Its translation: CAWFGGQGYGYTF.

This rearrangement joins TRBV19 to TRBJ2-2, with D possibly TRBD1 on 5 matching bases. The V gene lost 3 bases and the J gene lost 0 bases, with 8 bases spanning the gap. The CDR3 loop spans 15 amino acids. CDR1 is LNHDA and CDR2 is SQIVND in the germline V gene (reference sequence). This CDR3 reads CASSIPGTNTGELFF. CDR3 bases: TGTGCCAGTAGTATTCCAGGGACGAACACCGGGGAGCTGTTTTTT.

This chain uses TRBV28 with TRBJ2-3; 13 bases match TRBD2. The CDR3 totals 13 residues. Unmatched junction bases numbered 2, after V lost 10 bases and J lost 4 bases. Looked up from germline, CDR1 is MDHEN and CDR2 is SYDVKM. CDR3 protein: CATTSGGADTQYF. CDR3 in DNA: TGTGCCACTACTAGCGGGGGGGCAGATACGCAGTATTTT. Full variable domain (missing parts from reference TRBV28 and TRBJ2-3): DVKVTQSSRYLVKRTGEKVFLECVQDMDHENMFWYRQDPGLGLRLIYFSYDVKMKEKGDIPEGYSVSREKKERFSLILESASTNQTSMYLCATTSGGADTQYFGPGTRLTVL.

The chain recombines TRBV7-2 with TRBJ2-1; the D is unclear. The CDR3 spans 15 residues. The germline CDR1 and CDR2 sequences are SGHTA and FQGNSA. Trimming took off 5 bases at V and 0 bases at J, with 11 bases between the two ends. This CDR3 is CASSMYSSSYNEQFF. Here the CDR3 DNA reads TGTGCCAGCAGCATGTACTCTAGCTCCTACAATGAGCAGTTCTTC.

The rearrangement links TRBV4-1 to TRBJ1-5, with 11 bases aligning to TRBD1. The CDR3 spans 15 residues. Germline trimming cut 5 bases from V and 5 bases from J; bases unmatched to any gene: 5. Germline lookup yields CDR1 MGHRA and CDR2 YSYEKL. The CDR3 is CASSAGQGAHQPQHF. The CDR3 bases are TGCGCCAGCAGCGCCGGACAGGGGGCGCATCAGCCCCAGCATTTT.